The 14 T cell receptor beta chains presented below share a single source sample, sequenced in a study of shared clonotypes between healthy human individuals. Clones were read by immunoSEQ multiplex PCR, and TCRdb kept only the in-frame ones, dropping some. The repertoire holds some 2.4 million clones, roughly 93% seen once, with roughly 0.39% in the top ten. Sequenced: naive CD4+ T cells from PBMCs. Subset in this sample: CD45RA+ positively selected. The receptor set was obtained from a young man in good health. Some clones in this sample may be carry-over from other donors' samples.

This clone was observed a few times. The chain joins TRBV10-2 to TRBJ1-4; a weak D match, TRBD1 (6 bases). The ends were cut back, 6 bases at V and 5 bases at J, with 10 bases in the middle. The V gene's germline CDR1 is WSHSY and CDR2 SAAADI. The CDR3 is 13 amino acids. The CDR3, as DNA: TGCGCCAGCAGCGGACAGCCAAATGAAAAACTGTTTTTT. It encodes CASSGQPNEKLFF.

Comment on this clone: Additional DNA sequences in this sample encode the identical CDR3. The DNA for the CDR3 is TGTGCCAGTAGTATCTCTAGCGCCACAGATACGCAGTATTTT. Amino acid sequence: CASSISSATDTQYF. J is TRBJ2-3 and V is TRBV19, with TRBD2 as a possible D gene (6 bases). V lost 3 bases to trimming and J lost 2 bases, with 9 bases between them. CDR1 is LNHDA and CDR2 is SQIVND in the germline V gene (reference sequence). This CDR3 spans 14 amino acids. Based on the CDR3 plus reference TRBV19 and TRBJ2-3, the full variable domain is DGGITQSPKYLFRKEGQNVTLSCEQNLNHDAMYWYRQDPGQGLRLIYYSQIVNDFQKGDIAEGYSVSREKKESFPLTVTSAQKNPTAFYLCASSISSATDTQYFGPGTRLTVL.

The CDR3 coding sequence is TGTGCCAGCAGTTTAACTCCCACCTACAATGAGCAGTTCTTC. As protein: CASSLTPTYNEQFF. The chain combines TRBV28 with TRBJ2-1, with no clear D. Deletions cut 2 bases from V and 2 bases from J, with 7 bases between. This CDR3 region has 14 residues. Germline CDR1 is MDHEN and CDR2 is SYDVKM.

The chain combines TRBV19 with TRBJ2-7; D assignment may be TRBD1 or TRBD2 (5 bases each). Germline-derived CDR1 and CDR2 are LNHDA and SQIVND (reference sequence). The V end was cut by 4 bases, the J end by 2 bases, with 9 bases between. The CDR3 contains 13 residues. CDR3 protein: CASSRGVTYEQYF. Written as DNA, the CDR3 is TGTGCCAGTAGTAGAGGGGTGACCTACGAGCAGTACTTC.

Note on this clone: At one boundary the junction diverges from the germline segment, which might be a read error. The chain combines TRBV2 with TRBJ2-7, with 11 bases that match TRBD2. CDR1 is SNHLY, CDR2 FYNNEI, per germline. This CDR3 region has 14 residues. CDR3 sequence: CANPPTSGTIPPFF. CDR3 nucleotide sequence: TGTGCCAACCCACCGACTAGCGGGACCATTCCGCCCTTTTTC.

The rearrangement joins TRBV2 to TRBJ2-1; D is perhaps TRBD2 (6 bases). V lost 6 bases and J 6 bases, leaving 12 bases between the germline ends. Germline CDR1 SNHLY, CDR2 FYNNEI. The CDR3 consists of 13 residues. The DNA for the CDR3 is TGTGCCAGCAGACCCGGACTACTCAATGAGCAGTTCTTC. Its protein product is CASRPGLLNEQFF. Complete variable domain (other parts from reference TRBV2 and TRBJ2-1): EPEVTQTPSHQVTQMGQEVILRCVPISNHLYFYWYRQILGQKVEFLVSFYNNEISEKSEIFDDQFSVERPDGSNFTLKIRSTKLEDSAMYFCASRPGLLNEQFFGPGTRLTVL.

The rearrangement links TRBV6-6 to TRBJ1-4; D remains ambiguous. The CDR3 is made up of 14 amino acids. Trimming removed 6 bases at V and 8 bases at J, with 16 bases between. In germline, CDR1 is MNHNY, CDR2 SVGAGI (reference sequence). The CDR3 sequence: CASRKGGLGEKLFF. Written as DNA, the CDR3 is TGTGCCAGCAGAAAAGGAGGGTTGGGGGAAAAACTGTTTTTT.

The chain joins TRBV27 to TRBJ2-1, with TRBD1 as a possible D gene (5 bases). Trimming removed 4 bases from V and 10 bases from J, with 17 bases in between. Per the germline V gene, CDR1 is MNHEY and CDR2 is SMNVEV (reference sequence). The CDR3 is 14 amino acids. The CDR3 DNA reads as TGTGCCAGCAGTTCAGGGCTTCTTCGGGCGGAGCAGTTCTTC. Translated, it gives CASSSGLLRAEQFF.

The sample holds one count of this clone. This chain connects TRBV5-1 to TRBJ2-7; TRBD2 is a possible D gene (5 bases). The germline gives CDR1 SGHRS, CDR2 YFSETQ. CDR3 length: 11 amino acids. V shed 4 bases and J shed 7 bases, with 9 bases lying between them. This CDR3 is CASSHSGEQYF. The CDR3 nucleotides are TGCGCCAGCAGCCATTCGGGGGAGCAGTACTTC.

This clone was seen once. This chain joins TRBV5-1 and TRBJ2-7; 12 bases are shared with TRBD2. Trimming took 4 bases from V and 2 from J; bases not matched to a gene: 10. CDR3 size: 17 residues. Germline V gene sequence: CDR1 SGHRS, CDR2 YFSETQ. The CDR3, as DNA: TGCGCCAGCAGCCACGGGACTAGCGGGTCCTCCACCTACGAGCAGTACTTC. Amino acids: CASSHGTSGSSTYEQYF.

For this clone: This specimen includes other DNA sequences encoding the same CDR3. The chain combines TRBV27 with TRBJ1-4; a possible D gene is TRBD1 (5 bases). There are 14 residues in the CDR3. V gave up 1 base and J gave up 5 bases, with 8 bases separating them. Germline assignment: CDR1 MNHEY and CDR2 SMNVEV (reference sequence). The CDR3 coding sequence is TGTGCCAGCAGTTTATGGGGACCAAATGAAAAACTGTTTTTT. Amino acids: CASSLWGPNEKLFF.

This rearrangement joins TRBV5-1 to TRBJ1-6; TRBD1 agrees at 9 bases. Germline values: CDR1 SGHRS, CDR2 YFSETQ. V lost 4 bases to trimming and J lost 8 bases; unmatched junction nucleotides: 4. This CDR3 region has 14 residues. The CDR3 loop reads CASSGTGKDSPLHF. CDR3 nucleotides: TGCGCCAGCAGCGGGACAGGGAAGGATTCACCCCTCCACTTT.

The rearrangement joins TRBV2 to TRBJ2-7; D is undetermined. The CDR3 contains 8 residues. Germline values: CDR1 SNHLY, CDR2 FYNNEI. Trimming removed 7 bases at V and 6 bases at J, with 1 base between. The CDR3 protein is CASTEQYF. The CDR3 DNA reads as TGTGCCAGCACCGAGCAGTACTTC.

This sequence joins TRBV4-1 and TRBJ1-3, with a possible D match to TRBD1 (5 bases). The V gene's germline CDR1 is MGHRA and CDR2 YSYEKL. The CDR3 consists of 18 residues. V gave up 0 bases and J gave up 5 bases, with 20 bases separating them. The CDR3 DNA is TGCGCCAGCAGCCAAGAGGCCCTTCAGCCGGGGGGTAGAAACACCATATATTTT. Its translation: CASSQEALQPGGRNTIYF.